In this sample, the clone carrying this TCR beta chain turned up a few times. Repertoires were generated with immunoSEQ multiplex PCR, while TCRdb's copy carries only in-frame clones and drops some. The sample records roughly 100,000 clones, roughly 82% being singletons. Trimming took off 2 bases at V and 5 bases at J, with 13 bases between the two ends. The CDR3 has 16 residues. CDR1 is MDHEN and CDR2 is SYDVKM in the germline V gene. This sample was included in a study of blood T cell repertoires in COVID-19. This rearrangement joins TRBV28 to TRBJ1-6; maybe TRBD1 (6 bases). Source material: peripheral blood. This receptor was taken from a human donor in a cohort sampled during active COVID-19. The CDR3 DNA follows: TGTGCCAGCAGTTTAGGGGGGGGGCGAGATAATTCACCCCTCCACTTT. This sequence encodes CASSLGGGRDNSPLHF. Supplemented by reference TRBV28 and TRBJ1-6, the full variable domain reads DVKVTQSSRYLVKRTGEKVFLECVQDMDHENMFWYRQDPGLGLRLIYFSYDVKMKEKGDIPEGYSVSREKKERFSLILESASTNQTSMYLCASSLGGGRDNSPLHFGNGTRLTVT.